A single TCR beta chain is shown here with its context. No antigen is known for it. The data belong to a study of OX40 agonist ivuxolimab in advanced cancers. Whole-study context: Two cutaneous melanoma patients and one hepatocellular carcinoma patient, three in all, had partial responses.

Study-level points and caveats: The expanded peripheral T cells' antigen specificity was not determined.

Generated by immunoSEQ multiplex PCR, the TCRdb table keeps only in-frame clones and is missing some. The sample lists tens of thousands of clones; about nine tenths were seen once. Germline V gene sequence: CDR1 PRHDT, CDR2 FYEKMQ (reference sequence). The V end was cut by 5 bases, the J end by 3 bases, with 11 bases between. CDR3 size: 13 residues. The sequence was collected from an adult with an advanced solid tumor such as melanoma, head and neck, liver or kidney cancer. The chain combines TRBV13 with TRBJ2-7; D is perhaps TRBD2 (6 bases). This specimen was CD4+ or CD8+ T cells sorted from blood, taken in a trial of the OX40 agonist ivuxolimab. As DNA, the CDR3 is TGTGCCAGCAGCGATGCTAGCGTCTACGAGCAGTACTTC. It yields the protein CASSDASVYEQYF.